The subject of this entry is one TCR beta chain. Methods used by the authors: The assay estimated nucleated cells by amplifying reference gene primers. Method: immunoSEQ multiplex PCR; TCRdb's copy keeps in-frame clones and lacks some. For V, J and clone size, that table is used; D and trimming come from the DNA. Of about 210,000 clones in the sample, 75% to 85% were seen once. The data derive from a study of blood T cell repertoires in COVID-19. Overall study context: Collection of acute and convalescent COVID-19 samples took place in the United States, Italy and Spain. Sources were T cells, B-cell-depleted T cells, or PBMCs; the material itself was cDNA or gDNA.

Germline CDR1 reads SGHVS; CDR2 reads FQNEAQ. There are 18 residues in the CDR3. Trimming took 5 bases from V and 3 from J, leaving 26 bases between them. The receptor was derived from a man aged 40-50 years who had recovered from COVID-19. The rearrangement uses TRBV7-8 and TRBJ2-7; tentatively, D is TRBD2 (5 bases). The specimen was peripheral blood. This chain's CDR3 is CASSTLGEGGTTSYEQYF. The DNA of the CDR3 is TGTGCCAGCAGCACCCTCGGTGAGGGTGGTACCACCAGCTACGAGCAGTACTTC.